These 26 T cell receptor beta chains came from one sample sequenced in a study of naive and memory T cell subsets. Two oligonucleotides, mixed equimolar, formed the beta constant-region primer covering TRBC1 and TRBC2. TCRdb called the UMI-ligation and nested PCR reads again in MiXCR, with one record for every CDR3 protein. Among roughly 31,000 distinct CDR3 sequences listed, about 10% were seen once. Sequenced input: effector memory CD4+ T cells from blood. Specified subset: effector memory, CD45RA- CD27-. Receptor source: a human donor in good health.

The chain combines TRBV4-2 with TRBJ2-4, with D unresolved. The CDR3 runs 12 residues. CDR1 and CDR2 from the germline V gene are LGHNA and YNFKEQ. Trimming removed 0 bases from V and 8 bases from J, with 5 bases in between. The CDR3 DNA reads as TGTGCCAGCAGCCAAGATCAGGACATTCAGTACTTC. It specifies CASSQDQDIQYF.

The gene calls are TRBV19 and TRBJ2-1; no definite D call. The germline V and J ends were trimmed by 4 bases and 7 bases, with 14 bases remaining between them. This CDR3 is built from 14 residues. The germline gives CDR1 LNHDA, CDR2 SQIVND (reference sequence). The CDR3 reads CASSNRLPANEQFF. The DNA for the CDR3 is TGTGCCAGTAGTAACCGACTGCCAGCGAATGAGCAGTTCTTC.

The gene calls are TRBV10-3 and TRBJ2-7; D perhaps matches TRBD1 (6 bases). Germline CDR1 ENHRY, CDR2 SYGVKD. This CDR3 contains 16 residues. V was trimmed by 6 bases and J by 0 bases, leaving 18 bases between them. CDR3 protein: CAIRSPNRDSSYEQYF. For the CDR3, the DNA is TGTGCCATCAGATCCCCCAACAGGGATAGCTCCTACGAGCAGTACTTC.

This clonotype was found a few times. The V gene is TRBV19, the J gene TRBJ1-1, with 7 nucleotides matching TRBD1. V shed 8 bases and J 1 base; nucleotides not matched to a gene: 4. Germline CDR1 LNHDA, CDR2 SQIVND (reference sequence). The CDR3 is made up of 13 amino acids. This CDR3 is CASEDRENTEAFF. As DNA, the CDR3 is TGTGCCAGTGAAGACAGGGAGAACACTGAAGCTTTCTTT.

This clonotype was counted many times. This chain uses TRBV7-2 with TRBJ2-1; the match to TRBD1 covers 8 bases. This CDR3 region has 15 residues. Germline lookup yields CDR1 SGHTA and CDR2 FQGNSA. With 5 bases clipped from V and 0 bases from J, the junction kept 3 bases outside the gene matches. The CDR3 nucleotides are TGTGCCAGCAGCGATGACAGGGGCTCCTACAATGAGCAGTTCTTC. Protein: CASSDDRGSYNEQFF.

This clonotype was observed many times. In nucleotides, the CDR3 is TGTGCCAGCAGCTTACGAGTTCGGGATTGGGGACCCCAAGAGACCCAGTACTTC. It codes for CASSLRVRDWGPQETQYF. This sequence joins TRBV7-9 and TRBJ2-5; either TRBD1 or TRBD2 may supply D (5 bases each). V was cut by 2 bases and J by 1 base, with 20 bases left in between. The germline gives CDR1 SEHNR, CDR2 FQNEAQ (reference sequence). CDR3 length: 18 amino acids. The full variable domain, rest sourced from reference TRBV7-9 and TRBJ2-5, is DTGVSQNPRHKITKRGQNVTFRCDPISEHNRLYWYRQTLGQGPEFLTYFQNEAQLEKSRLLSDRFSAERPKGSFSTLEIQRTEQGDSAMYLCASSLRVRDWGPQETQYFGPGTRLLVL.

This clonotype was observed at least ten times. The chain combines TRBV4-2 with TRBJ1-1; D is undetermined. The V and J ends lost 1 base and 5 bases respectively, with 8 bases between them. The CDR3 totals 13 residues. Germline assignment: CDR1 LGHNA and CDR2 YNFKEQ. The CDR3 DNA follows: TGTGCCAGCAGCCAAGGAGTGCGGACTGAAGCTTTCTTT. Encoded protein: CASSQGVRTEAFF.

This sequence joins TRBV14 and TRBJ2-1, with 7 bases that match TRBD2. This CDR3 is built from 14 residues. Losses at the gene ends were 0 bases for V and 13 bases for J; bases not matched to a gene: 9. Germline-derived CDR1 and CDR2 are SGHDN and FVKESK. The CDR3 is CASSQDRRGRPQFF. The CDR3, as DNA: TGTGCCAGCAGCCAAGATCGGCGCGGGAGACCCCAGTTCTTC.

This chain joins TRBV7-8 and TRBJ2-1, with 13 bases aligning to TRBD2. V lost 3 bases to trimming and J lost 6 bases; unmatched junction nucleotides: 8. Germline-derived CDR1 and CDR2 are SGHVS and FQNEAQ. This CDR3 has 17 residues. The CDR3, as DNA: TGTGCCAGCAGCTTCGACGCGGGACTAGCGGGGCGCAATGAGCAGTTCTTC. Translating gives CASSFDAGLAGRNEQFF.

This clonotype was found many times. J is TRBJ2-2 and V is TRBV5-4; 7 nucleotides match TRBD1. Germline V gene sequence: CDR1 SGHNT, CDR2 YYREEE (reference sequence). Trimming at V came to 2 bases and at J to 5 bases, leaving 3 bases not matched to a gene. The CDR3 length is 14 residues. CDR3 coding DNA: TGTGCCAGCAGCTTTTTCAGGGGGACCGGGGAGCTGTTTTTT. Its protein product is CASSFFRGTGELFF.

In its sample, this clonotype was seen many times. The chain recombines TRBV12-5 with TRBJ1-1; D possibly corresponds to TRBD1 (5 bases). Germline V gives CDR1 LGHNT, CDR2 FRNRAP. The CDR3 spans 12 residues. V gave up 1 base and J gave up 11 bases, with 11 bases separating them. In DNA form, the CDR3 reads TGTGCTAGTGGTTTGGGGCAGGGCAGGGCTTTCTTT. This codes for CASGLGQGRAFF.

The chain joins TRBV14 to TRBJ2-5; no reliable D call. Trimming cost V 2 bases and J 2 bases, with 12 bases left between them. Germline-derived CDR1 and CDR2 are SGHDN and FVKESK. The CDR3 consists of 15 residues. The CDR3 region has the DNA TGTGCCAGCAGCCAACCTCACGGCCTGCAAGAGACCCAGTACTTC. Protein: CASSQPHGLQETQYF.

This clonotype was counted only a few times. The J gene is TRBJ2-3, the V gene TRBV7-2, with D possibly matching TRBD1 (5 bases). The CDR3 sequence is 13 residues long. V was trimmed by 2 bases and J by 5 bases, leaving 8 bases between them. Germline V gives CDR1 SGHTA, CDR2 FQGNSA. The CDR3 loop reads CASSLIQGDTQYF. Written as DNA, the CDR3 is TGTGCCAGCAGCTTAATTCAGGGAGATACGCAGTATTTT. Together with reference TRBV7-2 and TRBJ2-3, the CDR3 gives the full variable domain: GAGVSQSPSNKVTEKGKDVELRCDPISGHTALYWYRQSLGQGLEFLIYFQGNSAPDKSGLPSDRFSAERTGGSVSTLTIQRTQQEDSAVYLCASSLIQGDTQYFGPGTRLTVL.

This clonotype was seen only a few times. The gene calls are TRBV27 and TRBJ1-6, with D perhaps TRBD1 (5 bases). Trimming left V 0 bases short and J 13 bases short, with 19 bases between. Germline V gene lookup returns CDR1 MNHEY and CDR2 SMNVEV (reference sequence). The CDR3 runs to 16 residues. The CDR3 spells CASSLSKRGALTPLHF. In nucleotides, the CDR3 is TGTGCCAGCAGTTTATCGAAAAGGGGAGCCTTAACGCCCCTCCACTTT.

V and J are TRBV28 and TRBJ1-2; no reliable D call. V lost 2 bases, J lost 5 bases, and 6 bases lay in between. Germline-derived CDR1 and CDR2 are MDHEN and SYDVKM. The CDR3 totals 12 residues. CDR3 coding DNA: TGTGCCAGCAGTTTAAACCGGTATGGCTACACCTTC. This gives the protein CASSLNRYGYTF.

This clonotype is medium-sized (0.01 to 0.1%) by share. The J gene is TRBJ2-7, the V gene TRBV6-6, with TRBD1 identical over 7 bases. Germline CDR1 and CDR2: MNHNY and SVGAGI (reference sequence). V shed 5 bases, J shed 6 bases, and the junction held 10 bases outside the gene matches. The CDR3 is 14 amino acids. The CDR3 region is CASSITGDRREQYF. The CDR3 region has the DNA TGTGCCAGCAGTATAACAGGGGATAGGCGCGAGCAGTACTTC.

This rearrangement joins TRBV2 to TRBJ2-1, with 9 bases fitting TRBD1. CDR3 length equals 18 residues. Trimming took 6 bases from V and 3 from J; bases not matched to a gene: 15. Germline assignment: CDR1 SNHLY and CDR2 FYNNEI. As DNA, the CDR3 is TGTGCCAGCAGACCCCGTTCGGGACAGGGACGTGTCTACAATGAGCAGTTCTTC. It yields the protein CASRPRSGQGRVYNEQFF.

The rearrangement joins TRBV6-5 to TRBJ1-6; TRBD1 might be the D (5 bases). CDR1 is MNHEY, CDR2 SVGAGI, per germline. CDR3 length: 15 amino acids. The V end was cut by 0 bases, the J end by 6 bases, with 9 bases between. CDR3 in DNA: TGTGCCAGCAGTTACTCCGACAGAACTAATTCACCCCTCCACTTT. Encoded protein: CASSYSDRTNSPLHF.

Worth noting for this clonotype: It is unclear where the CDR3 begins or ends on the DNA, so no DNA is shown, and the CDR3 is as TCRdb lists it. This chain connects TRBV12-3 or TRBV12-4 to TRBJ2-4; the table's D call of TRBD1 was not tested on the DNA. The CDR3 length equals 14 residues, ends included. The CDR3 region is CASSSSDRGNIQYF.

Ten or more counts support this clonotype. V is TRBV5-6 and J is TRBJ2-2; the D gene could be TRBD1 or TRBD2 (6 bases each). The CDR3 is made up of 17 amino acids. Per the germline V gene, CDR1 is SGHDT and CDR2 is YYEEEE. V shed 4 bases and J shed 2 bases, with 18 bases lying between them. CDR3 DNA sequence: TGTGCCAGCAGCCCCATTCCGGGGGCGCGAAACACCGGGGAGCTGTTTTTT. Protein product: CASSPIPGARNTGELFF.

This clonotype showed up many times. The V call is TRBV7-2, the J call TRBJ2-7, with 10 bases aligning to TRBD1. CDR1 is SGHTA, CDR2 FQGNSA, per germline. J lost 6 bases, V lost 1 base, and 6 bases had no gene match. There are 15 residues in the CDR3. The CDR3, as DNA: TGTGCCAGCAGCTTAGTCCGACAGGGGGCTGGCGAGCAGTACTTC. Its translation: CASSLVRQGAGEQYF.

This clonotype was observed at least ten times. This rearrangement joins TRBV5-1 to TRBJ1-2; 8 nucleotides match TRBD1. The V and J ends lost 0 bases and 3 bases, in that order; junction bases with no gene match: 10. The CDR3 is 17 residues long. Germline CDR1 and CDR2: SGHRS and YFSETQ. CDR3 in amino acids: CASSLGDGQGAYYGYTF. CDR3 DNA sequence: TGCGCCAGCAGCTTGGGGGACGGACAGGGCGCGTACTATGGCTACACCTTC.

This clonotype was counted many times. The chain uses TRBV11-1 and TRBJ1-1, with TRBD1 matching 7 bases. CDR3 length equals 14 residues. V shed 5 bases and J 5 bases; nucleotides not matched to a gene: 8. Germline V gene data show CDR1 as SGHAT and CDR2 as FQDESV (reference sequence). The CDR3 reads CASSLHRGDTEAFF. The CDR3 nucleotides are TGTGCCAGCAGCCTGCACAGGGGAGATACTGAAGCTTTCTTT.

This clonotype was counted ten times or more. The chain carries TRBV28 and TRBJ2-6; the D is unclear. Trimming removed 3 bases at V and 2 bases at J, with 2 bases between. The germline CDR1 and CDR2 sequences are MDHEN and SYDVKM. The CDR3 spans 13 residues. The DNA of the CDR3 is TGTGCCAGCAGTTTTCCTGGGGCCAACGTCCTGACTTTC. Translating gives CASSFPGANVLTF. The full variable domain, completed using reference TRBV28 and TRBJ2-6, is DVKVTQSSRYLVKRTGEKVFLECVQDMDHENMFWYRQDPGLGLRLIYFSYDVKMKEKGDIPEGYSVSREKKERFSLILESASTNQTSMYLCASSFPGANVLTFGAGSRLTVL.

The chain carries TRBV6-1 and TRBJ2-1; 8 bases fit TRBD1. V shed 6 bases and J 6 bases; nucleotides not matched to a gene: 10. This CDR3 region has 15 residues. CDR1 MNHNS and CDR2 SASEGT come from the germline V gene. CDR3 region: CASRPQKTGVNEQFF. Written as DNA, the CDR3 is TGTGCCAGCAGGCCTCAAAAGACAGGGGTCAATGAGCAGTTCTTC.

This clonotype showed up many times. CDR3 region: CSARDGTSGSKSEQFF. DNA of the CDR3: TGCAGTGCTAGAGATGGGACTAGCGGGAGTAAAAGTGAGCAGTTCTTC. The chain has TRBV20-1 and TRBJ2-1; TRBD2 matches 14 bases. J lost 9 bases, V lost 0 bases, and 7 bases had no gene match. Germline-derived CDR1 and CDR2 are DFQATT and SNEGSKA (reference sequence). This CDR3 spans 16 amino acids.